This T cell receptor (beta chain) comes out of a study of a mutant IDH1 vaccine in newly diagnosed glioma. Of note for this clone: What it binds is unknown.

Some clones are missing from TCRdb's copy, which holds only in-frame ones; the method was immunoSEQ multiplex PCR. The sample lists approximately 60,000 clones; 80% to 90% were seen once. As to time point: week 35, safety follow-up. In the vaccine, a single dose held 300 ug of the mutant IDH1 20-mer peptide, along with topical imiquimod. Across weeks 1, 3, 5, 7, 11, 15, 19 and 23, patients received a vaccination each time, eight in all. Study-wide results and caveats: Altogether, 93.3% of patients exhibited vaccine-induced immune responses.

V shed 6 bases, J shed 3 bases, and the junction held 1 base outside the gene matches. The CDR3 is 12 amino acids. Germline assignment: CDR1 SQVTM and CDR2 ANQGSEA. The sample here was PBMCs, taken from a glioma patient whose treatment included an IDH1 peptide vaccine. The TCR was taken from a man in his forties or fifties with glioma. The V call is TRBV29-1, the J call TRBJ2-7; 11 nucleotides align to TRBD1. The CDR3 here is CSVGTGGYEQYF. The CDR3 bases are TGCAGCGTAGGGACAGGGGGCTACGAGCAGTACTTC.